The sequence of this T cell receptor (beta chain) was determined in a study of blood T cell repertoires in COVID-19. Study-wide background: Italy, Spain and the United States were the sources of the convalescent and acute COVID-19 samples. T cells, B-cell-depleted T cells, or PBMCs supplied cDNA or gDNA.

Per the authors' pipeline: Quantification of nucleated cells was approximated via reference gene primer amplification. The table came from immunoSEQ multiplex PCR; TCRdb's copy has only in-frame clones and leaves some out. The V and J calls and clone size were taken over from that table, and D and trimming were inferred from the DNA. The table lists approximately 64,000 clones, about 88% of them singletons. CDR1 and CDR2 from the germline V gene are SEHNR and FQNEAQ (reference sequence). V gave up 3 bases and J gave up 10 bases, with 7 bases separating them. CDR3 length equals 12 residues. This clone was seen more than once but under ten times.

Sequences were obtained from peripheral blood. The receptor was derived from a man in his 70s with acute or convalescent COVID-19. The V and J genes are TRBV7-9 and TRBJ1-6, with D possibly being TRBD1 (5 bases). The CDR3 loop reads CASSFGGSPLHF. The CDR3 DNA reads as TGTGCCAGCAGCTTTGGGGGGTCACCCCTCCACTTT.